A selection of T cell receptor beta chains follows, all from one sample in a study of identical twins. TCRdb ran MiXCR on the 5' RACE reads and lists one entry per CDR3 protein. The table lists under 800,000 distinct CDR3 sequences, around 21% of them singletons. This sample also appeared in a second study, on T cells expressing NK-cell markers.

The source material was PBMCs. These receptors came from a woman in her late teens or twenties in good health. CDR3s include the opening cysteine and the closing phenylalanine or tryptophan. Fields, in order: D gene, V gene, clone size, J gene, CDR3 DNA, CDR3 protein. The D gene is left open where the match is weak. Size values are once, few and many counts, or a class for expanded clones, and some rows have none.

>TRBD1|TRBV20-1|few|TRBJ1-6
TGCAGTGCTAGACAGGGACAGGGTAATTCACCCCTCCACTTT
CSARQGQGNSPLHF
>TRBD2|TRBV29-1|.|TRBJ2-2
TGCAGCGTTTCCACTAGCGGGAGGACCGGGGAGCTGTTTTTT
CSVSTSGRTGELFF
>TRBD2|TRBV12-5|.|TRBJ2-5
TGTGCTAGTCCCCCGCGACTAGCGGGGGGCCAAGAGACCCAGTACTTC
CASPPRLAGGQETQYF
>.|TRBV18|many|TRBJ2-2
TGTGCCAGCTCACAAAGGGCCGGGGAGCTGTTTTTT
CASSQRAGELFF
>.|TRBV5-1|few|TRBJ1-1
TGCGCCAGCAGCCTGGACGGGGATGAAGCTTTCTTT
CASSLDGDEAFF
>.|TRBV5-6|.|TRBJ2-7
TGTGCCAGCAGCTTGGCCGGGGCGGGAAGAACCTACGAGCAGTACTTC
CASSLAGAGRTYEQYF
>.|TRBV10-3|.|TRBJ2-2
TGTGCCACCGGGACTCAGCAGGGCGGGGAGCTGTTTTTT
CATGTQQGGELFF
>TRBD1|TRBV5-8|.|TRBJ1-2
TGTGCCAGCAGCTTGGTTGAGGGGACAGGGATCTATGGCTACACCTTC
CASSLVEGTGIYGYTF
>.|TRBV12-3/TRBV12-4|few|TRBJ1-1
TGTGCCACCATGGTGGCACCGAACACTGAAGCTTTCTTT
CATMVAPNTEAFF
>.|TRBV5-1|few|TRBJ2-7
TGCGCCAGCAGTGGGACGCCCCGTCCCTACGAGCAGTACTTC
CASSGTPRPYEQYF
>.|TRBV5-6|many|TRBJ2-1
TGTGCCAGCAGCTTGAGACCCGACAATGAGCAGTTCTTC
CASSLRPDNEQFF
>.|TRBV12-3/TRBV12-4|.|TRBJ2-5
TGTGCCAGCAGTTTTGGGGCCCCGGAGACCCAGTACTTC
CASSFGAPETQYF
>.|TRBV9|.|TRBJ2-1
TGTGCCAGCAGCTCCACAGGGATAAGCATGCATGAGCAGTTCTTC
CASSSTGISMHEQFF
>.|TRBV20-1|few|TRBJ2-5
TGCAGTGCTAGAGCCCCCGGAAGGATCCAAGAGACCCAGTACTTC
CSARAPGRIQETQYF
>TRBD2|TRBV2|many|TRBJ2-1
TGTGCCAGCAGTTCGCGGCTAGCGGGAGGGCGAAATGAGCAGTTCTTC
CASSSRLAGGRNEQFF
>.|TRBV29-1|.|TRBJ2-1
TGCAGCGTTGACGGGGGCCGTATATCCTACAATGAGCAGTTCTTC
CSVDGGRISYNEQFF
>.|TRBV12-3/TRBV12-4|few|TRBJ2-1
TGTGCCAGCAGTCCTGCCGGAGCCATAAAACCTAATGAGCAGTTCTTC
CASSPAGAIKPNEQFF
>.|TRBV18|.|TRBJ1-2
TGTGCCAGCTCACCAGGGCGGCCAGACTACTATGGCTACACCTTC
CASSPGRPDYYGYTF
>.|TRBV29-1|.|TRBJ2-3
TGCAGCGTACGACAGCTCACAGATACGCAGTATTTT
CSVRQLTDTQYF
>TRBD2|TRBV7-2|few|TRBJ2-1
TGTGCCAGCAGCATTCCGGGACTAGCTTACAATGAGCAGTTCTTC
CASSIPGLAYNEQFF
>TRBD1|TRBV12-3/TRBV12-4|few|TRBJ2-1
TGTGCCAGCAGTGCCCCCCGACAGGGATGGAGCAATGAGCAGTTCTTC
CASSAPRQGWSNEQFF
>.|TRBV7-2|many|TRBJ2-3
TGTGCCAGCAGTACTAGCACAGATACGCAGTATTTT
CASSTSTDTQYF
>.|TRBV10-3|.|TRBJ1-6
TGTGCCATCACTGCAAGGGATAATTCACCCCTCCACTTT
CAITARDNSPLHF
>TRBD1|TRBV7-7|.|TRBJ1-1
TGTGCCAGCAGCTTACCACGGACAGGTGTGAACACTGAAGCTTTCTTT
CASSLPRTGVNTEAFF
>.|TRBV12-3/TRBV12-4|.|TRBJ2-5
TGTGCCAGCAGTGGGGGGAAACTAGAGACCCAGTACTTC
CASSGGKLETQYF
>TRBD1|TRBV19|few|TRBJ1-1
TGTGCATCGGGACAGGGGCGCGGCACTGAAGCTTTCTTT
CASGQGRGTEAFF
>.|TRBV15|few|TRBJ1-4
TGTGCCACCAGCATCGACAGTGCCGTTAATGAAAAACTGTTTTTT
CATSIDSAVNEKLFF
>.|TRBV5-1|.|TRBJ2-1
TGCGCCAGCAGCTTGGGACAGGACAACAATGAGCAGTTCTTC
CASSLGQDNNEQFF
>.|TRBV9|.|TRBJ2-2
TGTGCCAGCAGCTCATCCCCGGGGAACACCGGGGAGCTGTTTTTT
CASSSSPGNTGELFF